This T cell receptor (beta chain) appears in the sequencing data of a study of PD-L1 blockade in urothelial cancer. This sample's time point: peripheral blood 6 weeks after treatment start. TCRdb's copy holds only in-frame clones and misses some; the assay was immunoSEQ multiplex PCR. The data hold fewer than 25,000 clones, with about 80% observed a single time. Germline V gives CDR1 ENHRY, CDR2 SYGVKD. This CDR3 has 12 residues. Trimming cost V 9 bases and J 1 base, with 9 bases left between them. The sample holds one count of this clone. The chain uses TRBV10-3 and TRBJ1-1, with D perhaps TRBD1 (5 bases). Sequenced here: PBMCs, sampled around atezolizumab (anti-PD-L1) treatment. The clonotype comes from a man aged 45-65 years with urothelial cancer. The CDR3 bases are TGTGCCATTAGAGGACAGAACACTGAAGCTTTCTTT. This codes for CAIRGQNTEAFF.